This is a list of T cell receptor beta chains from one sample in a study of blood T cell repertoires in COVID-19. Repertoires were generated with immunoSEQ multiplex PCR, while TCRdb's copy carries only in-frame clones and drops some. The repertoire holds 50,000 to 70,000 clones, with roughly two thirds as singletons. Sequencing was done on a sample of PBMCs or T cells enriched from blood (not recorded which). Every receptor here comes from an older woman who had been exposed to COVID-19. Both conserved end residues are part of each CDR3. D genes are given only for firm matches. The listing skips clone size in some rows; elsewhere it reads once, few, many or a size class.

NA	NA	TRBV7-9	TRBJ1-5	CASSPWGDQPQHF	TGTGCCAGCAGCCCATGGGGGGATCAGCCCCAGCATTTT
NA	NA	TRBV5-4	TRBJ1-1	CASSLGRGNTEAFF	TGTGCCAGCAGCTTGGGCAGGGGAAACACTGAAGCTTTCTTT
NA	NA	TRBV12-3/TRBV12-4	TRBJ1-2	CASTPTVHNGYTF	TGTGCCAGCACTCCAACAGTTCACAATGGCTACACCTTC
NA	once	TRBV2	TRBJ1-6	CASRQGGAPLHF	TGTGCCAGCAGACAGGGAGGGGCACCCCTCCACTTT
NA	NA	TRBV28	TRBJ1-5	CASSPRGHAQHF	TGTGCCAGCAGCCCCAGGGGTCACGCCCAGCATTTT
NA	NA	TRBV5-4	TRBJ2-3	CASSPGGGGASDTQYF	TGTGCCAGCAGCCCCGGGGGAGGGGGGGCCTCAGATACGCAGTATTTT
NA	NA	TRBV5-4	TRBJ2-5	CASSLQETQYF	TGTGCCAGCAGCCTTCAAGAGACCCAGTACTTC
TRBD1	few	TRBV20-1	TRBJ1-1	CSAQRGGEAFF	TGCAGTGCCCAACGAGGGGGCGAAGCTTTCTTT
NA	NA	TRBV12-3/TRBV12-4	TRBJ1-2	CASSFSREGGYTF	TGTGCCAGCAGTTTCAGTCGCGAGGGTGGCTACACCTTC
NA	once	TRBV12-3/TRBV12-4	TRBJ1-5	CASSLEGFGPQHF	TGTGCCAGCAGTTTAGAGGGGTTTGGGCCCCAGCATTTT
NA	few	TRBV2	TRBJ2-7	CASTIVAGAYEQYF	TGTGCCAGCACGATCGTCGCAGGGGCCTACGAGCAGTACTTC
TRBD1	NA	TRBV14	TRBJ2-1	CASSLGQGAPYEQFF	TGTGCCAGCAGCCTGGGACAGGGGGCTCCATACGAGCAGTTCTTC
TRBD2	NA	TRBV7-2	TRBJ2-1	CASSLATSGVYNEQFF	TGTGCCAGCAGCTTAGCTACTAGCGGAGTATACAATGAGCAGTTCTTC
TRBD2	NA	TRBV7-8	TRBJ2-2	CASSPVSGRGTGELFF	TGTGCCAGCAGCCCGGTTAGCGGGAGGGGCACCGGGGAGCTGTTTTTT
NA	few	TRBV27	TRBJ1-5	CASSAQAGMNQPQHF	TGTGCCAGCAGTGCCCAGGCAGGGATGAATCAGCCCCAGCATTTT
NA	NA	TRBV29-1	TRBJ1-2	CSVEAETEYGYTF	TGCAGCGTTGAAGCGGAGACAGAGTATGGCTACACCTTC
TRBD1	NA	TRBV18	TRBJ2-2	CASSPQQQGKRELFF	TGTGCCAGCTCACCCCAACAACAGGGGAAAAGGGAGCTGTTTTTT
NA	few	TRBV7-9	TRBJ1-4	CASSFFGANEKLFF	TGTGCCAGCAGCTTCTTCGGTGCTAATGAAAAACTGTTTTTT
TRBD2	NA	TRBV25-1	TRBJ2-1	CASSGLENEQFF	TGTGCCAGCAGCGGACTAGAAAATGAGCAGTTCTTC
TRBD2	once	TRBV5-1	TRBJ2-2	CASSLALAGASGGELFF	TGCGCCAGCAGCTTGGCGCTAGCGGGGGCCTCGGGCGGGGAGCTGTTTTTT
TRBD1	NA	TRBV10-1	TRBJ2-7	CASSESGQTYEQYF	TGCGCCAGCAGTGAGTCGGGACAGACCTACGAGCAGTACTTC
NA	NA	TRBV27	TRBJ2-3	CASSSPYRASTDTQYF	TGTGCCAGCAGTTCCCCGTACAGGGCTAGCACAGATACGCAGTATTTT
NA	NA	TRBV20-1	TRBJ2-1	CSAPPGIEQFF	TGCAGTGCCCCCCCAGGGATAGAGCAGTTCTTC
NA	NA	TRBV15	TRBJ1-1	CATSRDRVITEAFF	TGTGCCACCAGCAGAGACAGGGTGATTACTGAAGCTTTCTTT
TRBD2	NA	TRBV7-8	TRBJ2-3	CASSLAPRGSTDTQYF	TGTGCCAGCAGCTTAGCTCCGCGGGGGAGCACAGATACGCAGTATTTT
NA	NA	TRBV19	TRBJ2-1	CAVGTGGGRSYNEQFF	TGTGCCGTTGGGACCGGCGGGGGCAGATCCTACAATGAGCAGTTCTTC
NA	few	TRBV2	TRBJ1-4	CASSETGREKLFF	TGTGCCAGCAGTGAAACAGGGCGGGAAAAACTGTTTTTT
NA	few	TRBV7-8	TRBJ1-4	CASSPGPFGTNEKLFF	TGTGCCAGCAGCCCTGGGCCCTTCGGAACTAATGAAAAACTGTTTTTT
TRBD1	once	TRBV18	TRBJ1-6	CASSPTGDSPLHF	TGTGCCAGCTCACCAACAGGGGATTCACCCCTCCACTTT
NA	NA	TRBV7-2	TRBJ1-1	CASSSSIGVAEAFF	TGTGCCAGCAGCTCCTCCATTGGAGTGGCTGAAGCTTTCTTT